This T cell receptor beta chain comes out of a study of T cell repertoires in cytomegalovirus infection. Whole-study context: Newly reported HLA-C-restricted and thoroughly characterized HLA-B-restricted CMV epitopes were employed. From public TCR beta signatures came an indication of both CMV infection and matching HLA type. Points from the study as a whole: Identification of carriers of CMV plus the relevant HLA was performed using cumulative public TCR beta family frequency. The ex vivo response was dominated by HLA-C-restricted CMV-specific TCR beta clonotypes.

This CDR3 contains 13 residues. Germline CDR1 is SQVTM and CDR2 is ANQGSEA. V gave up 1 base and J gave up 4 bases, with 10 bases separating them. MiXCR, applied by TCRdb to the reads, yields one record per CDR3 protein. The sample lists hundreds of thousands of distinct CDR3 sequences; 30% to 40% were seen once. This clonotype came up a few times. Its target is not known. The chain combines TRBV29-1 with TRBJ1-1; D perhaps matches TRBD1 (6 bases). The clonotype was recovered from a human donor in good health (CMV status not recorded). Some clones in this sample may be carry-over from other donors' samples. Source: cultured PBMCs, taken from culture after CMV antigen stimulation. CDR3 coding DNA: TGCAGCGTTGAAGCAGGGGAGGGCACTGAAGCTTTCTTT. Protein sequence: CSVEAGEGTEAFF.